This T cell receptor (beta chain) stems from a study of spatial heterogeneity in lung cancer (dated by TCRdb to the late 2010s). Regarding the complete study: Beta-chain transcripts were consistently detected in greater numbers than alpha-chain transcripts, which likely reflects a higher abundance of beta-chain transcripts. The study linked features of the TCR repertoire to counts of nonsynonymous mutations, which were determined by whole-exome sequencing of tumor tissue. In the raw uncorrected reads, each unique combination of TCR and UMI appeared on average more than ten times. In non-small cell lung cancer, the study quantitatively compared TCR alpha and beta repertoires across several tumor regions, matched nontumor lung, and blood. Both alpha and beta chains were TCR-sequenced in 210 or so tumor regions, 64 matched nontumor lung samples and around 54 PBMC samples obtained at surgery.

In light of the paper, this sample's time point label describes: sample taken at primary tumor resection. TCR sequencing used whole RNA extracted from tumor and nontumor lung tissue, or from cryopreserved PBMC samples, without cell sorting. Donors were 72 patients with early-stage, untreated non-small cell lung cancer from the lung TRACERx cohort. Patients were selected for TCR sequencing only if sufficient RNA was available from at least two tumor regions. Summary of the overall study and its limitations: Confirming at a functional level the hypothesis that regional TCRs recognize regional mutations was considered to require additional single-cell paired TCR alpha and beta sequencing. Ubiquitous expanded tumor TCRs were found in blood more often at tumor resection than at routine follow-up.

The library relied on 5' RACE. The sequencer was a NextSeq 500. In the TCR library protocol, a unique molecular identifier was attached to each TCR cDNA molecule so that PCR and sequencing errors could be corrected. Under the source paper's analysis protocol: Decombinator tools were used for TCR identification, UMI-based error correction and CDR3 extraction. Expanded TCRs were defined as those above a frequency of 2 per 1,000, corresponding to the top 1% of the tumor frequency distribution. Renyi diversity was calculated using the R vegan package after each repertoire was subsampled 100 times to 5,000 TCRs. CDR3 similarity networks were constructed using string-kernel similarity of amino acid triplets, with links drawn between CDR3s whose pairwise similarity was above 0.82. Starting from the raw public reads, TCRdb applied fastp trimming at Q25, assembled clones with MiXCR and retained in-frame beta chains. Rows with one shared CDR3 protein collapse into an entry with the most common genes and DNA. TCRdb assigned the V and J calls; the authors' analysis was not used. The sample table shows approximately 49,000 distinct CDR3 sequences, and roughly 5% are seen once. The ten largest clonotypes hold 11% of the sample.

This clonotype occurred a few times. The target of this receptor is not known. It has no much larger one-base neighbor in the sample; base qualities were not kept. The CDR3, from cysteine to phenylalanine, totals 13 residues. CDR3 DNA is the only sequence kept; it has 39 bases, read in frame from the first base. V gives up 7 bases and J gives up 4 bases, and the segment between their germline ends measures 14 bases. The germline V gene (reference sequence) yields LNHDA for CDR1 and SQIVND for CDR2. Here the sequenced sample was PBMCs, taken at surgery. The receptor comes from a male donor with early-stage non-small cell lung cancer. The chain employs TRBV19 and TRBJ2-7; no D segment can be confidently identified. The DNA reads as follows: TGTGCCAGTACTGACCGGGCAGGATACGAGCAGTACTTC. This sequence encodes CASTDRAGYEQYF.